This TCR beta chain was sequenced during a study of a mutant IDH1 vaccine in newly diagnosed glioma. Study information: In weeks 1, 3, 5, 7, 11, 15, 19 and 23, patients were immunized, eight times in all. Treated patients had a mean age of around 40 years and an approximately 60% male, approximately 38% female split.

Produced via immunoSEQ multiplex PCR; TCRdb's table is partial and in-frame only. The data hold 120,000 or so clones, with around three quarters observed a single time. The CDR3 contains 13 residues. Deletions cut 5 bases from V and 4 bases from J, with 11 bases between. From germline, CDR1 is SEHNR and CDR2 FQNEAQ (reference sequence). The sample's time point: week 11, during vaccination. Every single dose of the vaccine, 300 ug of mutant IDH1 20-mer peptide, came with topical imiquimod. New WHO grade 3 or 4 astrocytomas that were IDH1-mutant and ATRX-lost had been found in donors. A remark on this clone: The target antigen is unknown.

This sequence originates from a man aged 40-50 years with glioma. The sample consisted of PBMCs, taken from a glioma patient whose treatment included an IDH1 peptide vaccine. This sequence joins TRBV7-9 and TRBJ1-1; possibly TRBD1 for D (6 bases). CDR3 loop: CASSPRGFTEAFF. CDR3 coding DNA: TGTGCCAGCAGCCCAAGGGGGTTCACTGAAGCTTTCTTT.